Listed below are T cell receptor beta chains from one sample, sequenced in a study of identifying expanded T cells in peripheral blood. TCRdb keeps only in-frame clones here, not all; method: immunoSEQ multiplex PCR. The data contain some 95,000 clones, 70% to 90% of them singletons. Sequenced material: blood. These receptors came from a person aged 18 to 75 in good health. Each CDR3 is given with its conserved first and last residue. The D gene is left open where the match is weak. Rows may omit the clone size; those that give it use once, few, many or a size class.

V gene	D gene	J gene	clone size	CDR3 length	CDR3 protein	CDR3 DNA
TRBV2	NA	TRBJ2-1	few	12	CASSVTGNEQFF	TGTGCCAGCAGTGTTACAGGGAATGAGCAGTTCTTC
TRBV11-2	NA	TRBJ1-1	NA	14	CASSLWGLNTEAFF	TGTGCCAGCAGCTTATGGGGGTTGAACACTGAAGCTTTCTTT
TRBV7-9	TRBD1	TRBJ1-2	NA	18	CASSPPDRGSEANYGYTF	TGTGCCAGCAGCCCACCGGACAGGGGAAGCGAGGCTAACTATGGCTACACCTTC
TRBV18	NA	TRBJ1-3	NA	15	CASSPPGPTGNTIYF	TGTGCCAGCTCACCACCGGGCCCTACTGGAAACACCATATATTTT
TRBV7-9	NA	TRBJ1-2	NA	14	CASNLRDGNYGYTF	TGTGCCAGCAACCTAAGGGATGGGAACTATGGCTACACCTTC
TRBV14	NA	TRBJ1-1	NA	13	CASSQETFTEAFF	TGTGCCAGCAGCCAAGAAACTTTCACTGAAGCTTTCTTT
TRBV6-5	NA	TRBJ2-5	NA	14	CASSLLLPGETQYF	TGTGCCAGCAGTTTACTACTACCGGGAGAGACCCAGTACTTC
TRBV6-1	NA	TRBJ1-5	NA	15	CASSDPFRLNQPQHF	TGTGCCAGCAGTGACCCCTTCAGGTTAAATCAGCCCCAGCATTTT
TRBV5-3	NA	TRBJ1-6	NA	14	CASSLFDFNSPLHF	TGTGCCAGCAGCTTATTCGACTTTAATTCACCCCTCCACTTT
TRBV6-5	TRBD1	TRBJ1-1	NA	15	CASLPFTGGRAEAFF	TGTGCCAGCTTGCCGTTTACAGGGGGCAGGGCTGAAGCTTTCTTT
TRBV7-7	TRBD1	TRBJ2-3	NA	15	CASSFGTGKADTQYF	TGTGCCAGCAGCTTCGGGACAGGGAAGGCAGATACGCAGTATTTT
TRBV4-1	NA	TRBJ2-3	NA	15	CASSQDGSRADTQYF	TGCGCCAGCAGCCAAGATGGGTCTAGGGCAGATACGCAGTATTTT
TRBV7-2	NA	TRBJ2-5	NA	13	CASSLAWGETQYF	TGTGCCAGCAGCTTAGCTTGGGGGGAGACCCAGTACTTC
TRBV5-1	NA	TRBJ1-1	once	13	CASSSGRNTEAFF	TGCGCCAGCAGCTCCGGACGGAACACTGAAGCTTTCTTT
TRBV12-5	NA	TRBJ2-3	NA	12	CASGPLTDTQYF	TGTGCTAGTGGTCCCCTCACAGATACGCAGTATTTT
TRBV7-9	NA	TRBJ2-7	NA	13	CASSLTPSYEQYF	TGTGCCAGCAGCTTGACACCTTCCTACGAGCAGTACTTC
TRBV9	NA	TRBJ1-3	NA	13	CASSAGRTNTIYF	TGTGCCAGCAGCGCCGGGCGAACAAACACCATATATTTT
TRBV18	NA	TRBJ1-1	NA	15	CASSPGLTMNTEAFF	TGTGCCAGCTCACCGGGGCTGACCATGAACACTGAAGCTTTCTTT